Presented here are 8 T cell receptor beta chains from one specimen sequenced in a study of response to subunit inactivated influenza vaccine. TCRdb fed the RT-PCR reads into MiXCR, producing one record per CDR3 protein. The table lists about 780,000 distinct CDR3 sequences, less than 20% of them singletons. The sample in question was PBMCs from blood, obtained roughly 5 days after vaccination. Receptors originate from a middle-aged man who received an inactivated influenza vaccine.

This clonotype was seen a handful of times. V is TRBV29-1 and J is TRBJ1-2; no clear D. CDR3 size: 11 residues. In germline, CDR1 is SQVTM, CDR2 ANQGSEA. V lost 3 bases and J lost 7, with 9 bases in between. The CDR3 DNA reads TGCAGCGTTGACGGGGTGTTTGGCTACACCTTC. It codes for CSVDGVFGYTF.

This clonotype has only a few counts. The rearrangement joins TRBV20-1 to TRBJ2-1; maybe TRBD2 (5 bases). The germline CDR1 and CDR2 sequences are DFQATT and SNEGSKA (reference sequence). The CDR3 sequence is 18 residues long. V was shortened by 3 bases and J by 8 bases, with 29 bases between the two germline ends. The CDR3 nucleotides are TGCAGTGCTAGTTATGTATCCAGCGGACTCCTCCTGCGGCATGAGCAGTTCTTC. Translating gives CSASYVSSGLLLRHEQFF.

This chain links TRBV7-9 with TRBJ1-4; a possible D gene is TRBD1 (6 bases). Trimming cost V 4 bases and J 5 bases, with 17 bases left between them. The CDR3 contains 16 residues. Germline loops: CDR1 SEHNR, CDR2 FQNEAQ (reference sequence). CDR3 sequence reads: CASSSGAGRTNEKLFF. The CDR3 DNA is TGTGCCAGCAGCTCGGGGGCGGGCAGGACCAATGAAAAACTGTTTTTT.

The rearrangement joins TRBV25-1 to TRBJ2-7; D might be TRBD1 or TRBD2, each matching 5 bases. Germline V lookup: CDR1 MGHDK, CDR2 SYGVNS. The CDR3 is 16 residues long. V lost 1 base and J 6 bases, leaving 19 bases between the germline ends. The CDR3 protein is CASSEFGARAISEQYF. CDR3 sequence (DNA): TGTGCCAGCAGTGAATTTGGGGCGAGGGCGATCTCCGAGCAGTACTTC.

In its sample, this clonotype was seen a few times. The V gene is TRBV7-6, the J gene TRBJ2-1, with a possible D match to TRBD1 (6 bases). This CDR3 is built from 13 residues. The germline CDR1 and CDR2 sequences are SGHVS and FNYEAQ. Trimming stripped 1 base from V and 12 bases from J, with 13 bases between. The DNA of the CDR3 is TGTGCCAGCAGCTTAGTTGGGGGCGGACCGCAGTTCTTC. Its protein product is CASSLVGGGPQFF.

In its sample, this clonotype was seen many times. The chain links TRBV5-6 to TRBJ2-1, with D maybe TRBD2 (6 bases). Trimming removed 4 bases from V and 0 bases from J, with 14 bases in between. Germline lookup yields CDR1 SGHDT and CDR2 YYEEEE. The CDR3 sequence is 16 residues long. The CDR3: CASSGGGIGSYNEQFF. Here the CDR3 DNA reads TGTGCCAGCAGCGGTGGGGGGATCGGCTCCTACAATGAGCAGTTCTTC.

This clonotype was seen only a few times. This chain uses TRBV20-1 with TRBJ2-2; D unclear. The V end lost 0 bases, the J end lost 1 base, and 6 bases lay between the germline ends. Germline CDR1 DFQATT, CDR2 SNEGSKA (reference sequence). The CDR3 is 14 residues long. In DNA form, the CDR3 reads TGCAGTGCTAGAGACTTCATGAACACCGGGGAGCTGTTTTTT. This sequence encodes CSARDFMNTGELFF.

J is TRBJ1-2 and V is TRBV7-2; 9 bases fit TRBD1. The junction had 11 bases not matched to a gene; V was cut back by 5 bases and J by 7 bases. The CDR3 is 15 amino acids. The V gene's germline CDR1 is SGHTA and CDR2 FQGNSA. The CDR3 spells CASSANTGGAGGYTF. The CDR3 DNA follows: TGTGCCAGCAGCGCGAACACAGGGGGCGCCGGTGGCTACACCTTC.